A single T cell receptor (beta chain) is shown here with its context. Its specificity is unknown. It was with 60 Vbeta and 13 Jbeta primers that the PCR ran. Assay: immunoSEQ multiplex PCR; the TCRdb copy retains only in-frame clones and omits some. Of more than 200,000 clones detected, roughly 79% appear once; the ten largest clones hold 1.5% to 2%. The sample is drawn from a study of cytomegalovirus exposure and HLA in healthy donors. Background on the study: A data release that came early held approximately 92 million unique TCRs from HLA-typed donors.

Whole-study findings and limits: Researchers catalogued about 150 TCR beta chains as cytomegalovirus-associated.

This receptor was obtained from a man in his late teens or twenties in good health and CMV-seronegative. The source material was PBMCs.

Here the CDR3 DNA reads TGTGCCAGCAGTTTGGGGGAGGGGACTGAAGCTTTCTTT. Encoded protein: CASSLGEGTEAFF. The chain joins TRBV27 to TRBJ1-1; D may be TRBD1 (5 bases). V lost 3 bases and J 5 bases, leaving 10 bases between the germline ends. The CDR3 covers 13 residues. Germline V gene data show CDR1 as MNHEY and CDR2 as SMNVEV (reference sequence).